This passage covers 19 T cell receptor beta chains from one sample sequenced in a study of CD8 T cells in ankylosing spondylitis. The study, taken as a whole, reports: About eight highly homologous variants made up a TCR beta motif that seemed to typify ankylosing spondylitis blood.

TCRdb re-called the 5' RACE reads with MiXCR, one entry per CDR3 protein. Among about 500,000 distinct CDR3 sequences listed, approximately 5.3% were seen once. What these receptors recognize is not known. The material sequenced was blood, either unsorted or a sorted T cell fraction (not recorded which). The receptors come from a male donor with ankylosing spondylitis.

This clonotype was seen repeatedly, ten times or more. The J gene is TRBJ2-3, the V gene TRBV20-1, with D possibly TRBD2 on 6 matching bases. Per germline, CDR1 DFQATT and CDR2 SNEGSKA (reference sequence). Between the trimmed V and J ends, which lost 5 bases and 4 bases, there was a span of 10 bases. The CDR3 covers 12 residues. CDR3 DNA sequence: TGCAGTGCTGTCAGGGAGGCAGATACGCAGTATTTT. It is translated as CSAVREADTQYF.

This clonotype was seen a handful of times. This chain links TRBV10-3 with TRBJ1-1, with TRBD1 matching over 10 bases. V shed 2 bases and J 5 bases; nucleotides not matched to a gene: 8. This CDR3 has 16 residues. Germline V gene data show CDR1 as ENHRY and CDR2 as SYGVKD. CDR3: CAISEPGDRGLTEAFF. The CDR3 bases are TGTGCCATCAGTGAGCCCGGAGACAGGGGGCTTACTGAAGCTTTCTTT.

There are many counts of this clonotype. The chain carries TRBV5-1 and TRBJ1-2, with 7 positions matching TRBD1. Germline lookup yields CDR1 SGHRS and CDR2 YFSETQ. The J segment lost 9 bases and the V segment lost 2 bases, leaving 10 bases of the junction unmatched. The CDR3 runs 14 residues. The CDR3 DNA follows: TGCGCCAGCAGCTTAAGGGACAGCGGAGGGAGCTACACCTTC. It translates to CASSLRDSGGSYTF.

In its sample, this clonotype was seen many times. This chain connects TRBV9 to TRBJ2-1; 10 nucleotides agree with TRBD2. The germline V gene has CDR1 SGDLS and CDR2 YYNGEE. The V and J ends lost 3 bases and 1 base, in that order; junction bases with no gene match: 4. This CDR3 has 16 residues. The CDR3 nucleotides are TGTGCCAGCAGCGGCCCTAGCGGGGGTTCCTACAATGAGCAGTTCTTC. As protein: CASSGPSGGSYNEQFF.

In this sample, this clonotype turned up many times. The J gene is TRBJ2-7, the V gene TRBV28, with D possibly TRBD1 on 5 matching bases. CDR3 size: 14 residues. V lost 8 bases to trimming and J lost 0 bases, with 14 bases between them. The germline V gene encodes CDR1 MDHEN and CDR2 SYDVKM. In DNA form, the CDR3 reads TGTGCCAGCTACCCTAGACAGAGCTCCTACGAGCAGTACTTC. Its translation: CASYPRQSSYEQYF. The entire variable domain, with the rest obtained from reference TRBV28 and TRBJ2-7, is as follows: DVKVTQSSRYLVKRTGEKVFLECVQDMDHENMFWYRQDPGLGLRLIYFSYDVKMKEKGDIPEGYSVSREKKERFSLILESASTNQTSMYLCASYPRQSSYEQYFGPGTRLTVT.

This clonotype was counted many times. The chain recombines TRBV20-1 with TRBJ2-7, with 10 bases identical to TRBD1. CDR3 size: 14 residues. Germline values: CDR1 DFQATT, CDR2 SNEGSKA (reference sequence). V dropped 6 bases and J dropped 6; count of bases not matched to a gene: 11. In DNA form, the CDR3 reads TGCAGTGCCGGGAGGGGGACAGGGGCTAGCGAGCAGTACTTC. It yields the protein CSAGRGTGASEQYF.

This clonotype was counted many times. This chain connects TRBV7-6 to TRBJ2-7; D is uncertain. Germline lookup yields CDR1 SGHVS and CDR2 FNYEAQ. The CDR3 consists of 15 residues. V lost 5 bases and J 0 bases, leaving 14 bases between the germline ends. This CDR3 reads CASSRSLASSYEQYF. CDR3 in DNA: TGTGCCAGCAGCCGGAGTCTTGCTAGCTCCTACGAGCAGTACTTC.

This clonotype showed up many times. This chain connects TRBV27 to TRBJ1-1; TRBD1 is a possible D gene (6 bases). This CDR3 has 15 amino acids. V dropped 5 bases and J dropped 2 bases, with 15 bases sitting between them. Germline loops: CDR1 MNHEY, CDR2 SMNVEV (reference sequence). The chain's CDR3 is CASSGAGTLNTEAFF. As DNA, the CDR3 is TGTGCCAGCAGTGGCGCAGGGACATTAAACACTGAAGCTTTCTTT.

This clonotype has just a few counts. V and J are TRBV6-1 and TRBJ2-7, with D tentatively TRBD1 (5 bases). The CDR3 sequence is 15 residues long. V was pared by 0 bases and J by 2 bases, with 11 bases between. Germline-derived CDR1 and CDR2 are MNHNS and SASEGT. The chain's CDR3 is CASSEALDNAYEQYF. DNA of the CDR3: TGTGCCAGCAGTGAAGCCCTGGACAACGCCTACGAGCAGTACTTC.

This clonotype was recorded at least ten times. The V gene is TRBV9, the J gene TRBJ2-6; D is perhaps TRBD1 (5 bases). Trimming shortened V by 4 bases and J by 2 bases, and 10 bases separated the two germline ends. This CDR3 contains 15 residues. Germline CDR1 reads SGDLS; CDR2 reads YYNGEE. DNA for the CDR3: TGTGCCAGCAGCCCCCTCAGGGCTGGGGCCAACGTCCTGACTTTC. Amino acids: CASSPLRAGANVLTF.

This clonotype was counted ten times or more. The rearrangement joins TRBV9 to TRBJ2-2; D unclear. CDR3 length: 16 amino acids. Germline V gives CDR1 SGDLS, CDR2 YYNGEE. The ends were cut back, 0 bases at V and 1 base at J, with 10 bases in the middle. The CDR3 DNA is TGTGCCAGCAGCGTAGTCTCAGGCCTGAACACCGGGGAGCTGTTTTTT. Translating it yields CASSVVSGLNTGELFF.

This clonotype was seen many times. The genes are TRBV11-2 and TRBJ2-1, with D possibly being TRBD1 (6 bases). The germline V and J ends were trimmed by 2 bases and 3 bases, with 11 bases remaining between them. CDR1 is SGHAT, CDR2 FQNNGV, per germline. The CDR3 covers 15 residues. The CDR3 sequence: CASSLRTAFYNEQFF. Here the CDR3 DNA reads TGTGCCAGCAGCTTAAGGACAGCCTTCTACAATGAGCAGTTCTTC.

Comment on this clonotype: A much larger clone lies one base from this, so it may be a read error. The missing conserved phenylalanine or tryptophan at the end of this CDR3 makes a read error likely. This chain uses TRBV12-3 or TRBV12-4 with TRBJ2-5; D remains unclear. Trimming took 2 bases from V and 3 from J, leaving 10 bases between them. The CDR3 is 14 amino acids. CDR3 nucleotide sequence: TGTGCCAGCAGTTTATCCGGCGGAAAAGAGACCCAGTACATC. It translates to CASSLSGGKETQYI.

This clonotype has ten or more counts. This sequence joins TRBV6-5 and TRBJ2-6; 10 bases match TRBD1. V lost 0 bases and J lost 8; bases outside the gene matches: 4. CDR3 length equals 16 residues. Germline V gives CDR1 MNHEY, CDR2 SVGAGI. CDR3 coding DNA: TGTGCCAGCAGTTACTCGAGACAGGGGGCTACCAACGTCCTGACTTTC. Translation: CASSYSRQGATNVLTF.

This clonotype occurred many times. The chain couples TRBV20-1 to TRBJ2-4; D is undetermined. Trimming stripped 3 bases from V and 0 bases from J, with 3 bases between. This CDR3 has 12 amino acids. Germline V gives CDR1 DFQATT, CDR2 SNEGSKA (reference sequence). The chain's CDR3 is CSARLAKNIQYF. Written as DNA, the CDR3 is TGCAGTGCTAGGTTAGCCAAAAACATTCAGTACTTC.

This clonotype was seen at least ten times. V is TRBV5-1 and J is TRBJ1-1, with TRBD1 identical over 10 bases. CDR1 and CDR2 (germline): SGHRS, YFSETQ. J lost 6 bases, V lost 4 bases, and 6 bases had no gene match. This CDR3 spans 14 amino acids. In DNA form, the CDR3 reads TGCGCCAGCAGCGCGACAGGGGGCACCCCTGAAGCTTTCTTT. It encodes CASSATGGTPEAFF.

Turning to this clonotype: Since a much larger clone is just one base distant, this may be a read error. This CDR3 is missing its conserved last phenylalanine or tryptophan, likely due to a read error. The V gene is TRBV6-5, the J gene TRBJ2-7; a weak D match, TRBD1 (6 bases). V dropped 1 base and J dropped 5 bases, with 18 bases sitting between them. The V gene's germline CDR1 is MNHEY and CDR2 SVGAGI. CDR3 length: 16 amino acids. CDR3 in amino acids: CASSYYTGTRTHEQYS. The DNA for the CDR3 is TGTGCCAGCAGTTACTACACCGGGACAAGGACCCACGAGCAGTACTCC.

There are many counts of this clonotype. CDR3 loop: CASSLIGGGYTF. For the CDR3, the DNA is TGTGCCAGCAGTTTGATAGGGGGGGGCTACACCTTC. V and J are TRBV12-3 or TRBV12-4 and TRBJ1-2; the D gene is possibly TRBD1 (6 bases). The length of the CDR3 is 12 residues. Trimming pared 3 bases from V and 8 bases from J, leaving 10 bases between.

In its sample, this clonotype was seen many times. This sequence joins TRBV7-2 and TRBJ1-1; TRBD1 is a possible D gene (6 bases). This CDR3 has 13 residues. CDR1 and CDR2 from the germline V gene are SGHTA and FQGNSA. Trimming left V 3 bases short and J 4 bases short, with 9 bases between. The chain's CDR3 is CASSFQGSTEAFF. The CDR3 bases are TGTGCCAGCAGCTTTCAGGGGTCCACTGAAGCTTTCTTT.